This TCR beta chain was found in a study of cytomegalovirus exposure and HLA in healthy donors. PCR amplification relied on 60 Vbeta primers (plus 13 Jbeta primers). The protocol was immunoSEQ multiplex PCR, while the TCRdb copy is restricted to in-frame clones and leaves out a portion. The top ten hold about 2.5% of the sample, which has about 200,000 clones, roughly 85% seen once. This clonotype originated in a woman in her forties or fifties in good health and CMV-seronegative. Sample: PBMCs.

The CDR3 protein is CASSSASVGGTYEQYF. The DNA for the CDR3 is TGCGCCAGCAGCTCGGCTTCGGTTGGAGGGACCTACGAGCAGTACTTC. This chain connects TRBV5-1 to TRBJ2-7; possibly TRBD2 for D (6 bases). This CDR3 spans 16 amino acids. Trimming removed 3 bases from V and 2 bases from J, with 18 bases in between. CDR1 is SGHRS and CDR2 is YFSETQ in the germline V gene. Complete variable domain (other parts from reference TRBV5-1 and TRBJ2-7): KAGVTQTPRYLIKTRGQQVTLSCSPISGHRSVSWYQQTPGQGLQFLFEYFSETQRNKGNFPGRFSGRQFSNSRSEMNVSTLELGDSALYLCASSSASVGGTYEQYFGPGTRLTVT.